The 2 T cell receptor beta chains given below trace back to one sample, sequenced in a study of spatial heterogeneity in lung cancer. Their recognized antigens are unknown. Time point specified: sample taken at primary tumor resection. General observations from the study: Tumoral mutation counts were tracked by counts of expanded intratumoral alpha and beta TCRs.

TCRdb re-analysed the 5' RACE reads in MiXCR, keeping a single row per CDR3 protein. In the table there are 20,000 to 30,000 distinct CDR3 sequences, 8.8% of which are singletons. This specimen consisted of lung tumor tissue, obtained at surgery. These receptors were obtained from a male donor with early-stage non-small cell lung cancer.

This clonotype was observed many times. This rearrangement joins TRBV6-2 or TRBV6-3 to TRBJ2-7; D is unclear. Germline CDR1 MNHEY, CDR2 SVGEGT. The CDR3 is 14 amino acids. The V end lost 2 bases, the J end lost 2 bases, and 10 bases lay between the germline ends. The CDR3, as DNA: TGTGCCAGCAGTTACCCCGCAGTTCCCTACGAGCAGTACTTC. Its protein is CASSYPAVPYEQYF.

This clonotype has just one count. The chain has TRBV5-1 and TRBJ1-4, with a weak D call TRBD1 (5 bases). Trimming left V 4 bases short and J 4 bases short, with 17 bases between. In germline, CDR1 is SGHRS, CDR2 YFSETQ. The CDR3 contains 16 residues. This CDR3 is CASSLTLGGGNEKLFF. CDR3 nucleotide sequence: TGCGCCAGCAGCCTCACGCTTGGGGGAGGTAATGAAAAACTGTTTTTT.